This entry lists 23 T cell receptor beta chains sequenced from one sample in a study of long-term antiretroviral therapy in people with HIV. immunoSEQ v3.0 was run at survey level. TCRdb's copy holds only in-frame clones and misses some; the assay was immunoSEQ multiplex PCR. This sample has 20,000 to 30,000 clones, with roughly 80% found just once. Specimen: unsorted PBMCs, collected 4.4 years after starting antiretroviral therapy. These receptors were obtained from a man aged 30 to 39 with HIV.

The chain employs TRBV13 and TRBJ1-5; D gene ambiguous. This CDR3 is 15 amino acids long. The V end lost 0 bases, the J end lost 0 bases, and 6 bases lay between the germline ends. Per the germline V gene, CDR1 is PRHDT and CDR2 is FYEKMQ (reference sequence). CDR3 coding DNA: TGTGCCAGCAGCTTAGGGGGAAATAGCAATCAGCCCCAGCATTTT. The encoded protein is CASSLGGNSNQPQHF. Based on the CDR3 plus reference TRBV13 and TRBJ1-5, the full variable domain is AAGVIQSPRHLIKEKRETATLKCYPIPRHDTVYWYQQGPGQDPQFLISFYEKMQSDKGSIPDRFSAQQFSDYHSELNMSSLELGDSALYFCASSLGGNSNQPQHFGDGTRLSIL.

The J gene is TRBJ1-1, the V gene TRBV28; D is uncertain. CDR1 and CDR2 from the germline V gene are MDHEN and SYDVKM. CDR3 size: 13 residues. V was trimmed by 7 bases and J by 0 bases, leaving 9 bases between them. The CDR3, as DNA: TGTGCCAGCATTAGGTTAATGAACACTGAAGCTTTCTTT. Its translation: CASIRLMNTEAFF.

This clone appeared a single time. This chain links TRBV7-9 with TRBJ2-7, with unresolved D. V lost 7 bases and J 12 bases, leaving 10 bases between the germline ends. Germline assignment: CDR1 SEHNR and CDR2 FQNEAQ (reference sequence). The CDR3 has 9 amino acids. The chain's CDR3 is CASNIGGYF. In nucleotides, the CDR3 is TGTGCCAGCAACATAGGTGGGTACTTC.

The chain links TRBV15 to TRBJ2-7; TRBD1 is a possible D gene (7 bases). CDR3 length: 17 residues. Germline V gene data show CDR1 as LNHNV and CDR2 as YYDKDF (reference sequence). V was cut by 2 bases and J by 3 bases, with 20 bases left in between. CDR3 nucleotide sequence: TGTGCCACCAGCAGATTTCGTTACTCAGGGGGGATCTACGAGCAGTACTTC. The encoded protein is CATSRFRYSGGIYEQYF.

The sample holds a few counts of this clone. The chain recombines TRBV4-1 with TRBJ1-3; D possibly corresponds to TRBD1 (5 bases). Germline CDR1 and CDR2: MGHRA and YSYEKL. V was shortened by 1 base and J by 7 bases, with 14 bases between the two germline ends. This CDR3 has 15 amino acids. CDR3 sequence reads: CASSQGGRERNTIYF. The CDR3 bases are TGCGCCAGCAGCCAAGGGGGCAGGGAGCGGAACACCATATATTTT.

The rearrangement joins TRBV7-2 to TRBJ1-2; tentative D call: TRBD1 (5 bases). Germline values: CDR1 SGHTA, CDR2 FQGNSA. The CDR3 is 12 residues long. Deletions cut 0 bases from V and 14 bases from J, with 13 bases between. CDR3 sequence: CASSLAQGPGTF. The CDR3 DNA follows: TGTGCCAGCAGCTTAGCGCAAGGGCCAGGGACCTTC.

This clone has only a few counts. The chain links TRBV7-8 to TRBJ1-4; no reliable D call. Germline values: CDR1 SGHVS, CDR2 FQNEAQ. The CDR3 has 15 amino acids. Trimming cost V 4 bases and J 1 base, with 10 bases left between them. CDR3 nucleotides: TGTGCCAGCAGCTCTTACAGACAAACTAATGAAAAACTGTTTTTT. Protein sequence: CASSSYRQTNEKLFF.

The gene calls are TRBV19 and TRBJ1-1; possibly TRBD1 for D (6 bases). The CDR3 runs to 14 residues. Trimming took 3 bases from V and 1 from J, leaving 9 bases between them. Germline V gene lookup returns CDR1 LNHDA and CDR2 SQIVND (reference sequence). CDR3 nucleotides: TGTGCCAGTAGTATGGGACATGCGAACACTGAAGCTTTCTTT. It specifies CASSMGHANTEAFF. The whole variable domain, filled in from reference TRBV19 and TRBJ1-1, reads DGGITQSPKYLFRKEGQNVTLSCEQNLNHDAMYWYRQDPGQGLRLIYYSQIVNDFQKGDIAEGYSVSREKKESFPLTVTSAQKNPTAFYLCASSMGHANTEAFFGQGTRLTVV.

J is TRBJ1-6 and V is TRBV19, with no clear D. V was shortened by 6 bases and J by 9 bases, with 12 bases between the two germline ends. Germline CDR1 and CDR2: LNHDA and SQIVND (reference sequence). This CDR3 contains 13 residues. CDR3 sequence: CASRYPSGSPLHF. Written as DNA, the CDR3 is TGTGCCAGTAGGTATCCAAGCGGTTCACCCCTCCACTTT.

This clone has just one count. The rearrangement joins TRBV2 to TRBJ2-7; no clear D gene. V dropped 1 base and J dropped 3 bases, with 13 bases sitting between them. From germline, CDR1 is SNHLY and CDR2 FYNNEI. The CDR3 runs 15 residues. The chain's CDR3 is CASSEEIPPHYEQYF. CDR3 DNA sequence: TGTGCCAGCAGTGAAGAAATCCCCCCCCACTACGAGCAGTACTTC.

This chain links TRBV5-1 with TRBJ1-1; unclear D gene. The CDR3 spans 16 residues. V was pared by 2 bases and J by 1 base, with 15 bases between. Germline V gives CDR1 SGHRS, CDR2 YFSETQ. As DNA, the CDR3 is TGCGCCAGCAGCTTAAAACAGCTGACGGAGAACACTGAAGCTTTCTTT. Protein: CASSLKQLTENTEAFF.

The chain recombines TRBV11-2 with TRBJ1-5; 7 nucleotides match TRBD1. Losses at the gene ends were 0 bases for V and 6 bases for J; bases not matched to a gene: 5. The CDR3 covers 15 residues. The germline V gene has CDR1 SGHAT and CDR2 FQNNGV. The CDR3 reads CASSLEGGGGQPQHF. The CDR3 bases are TGTGCCAGCAGCTTAGAAGGGGGCGGCGGTCAGCCCCAGCATTTT.

This clone was seen more than once but under ten times. V usage is TRBV7-6 and J usage is TRBJ2-7; no definite D call. V was trimmed by 1 base and J by 1 base, leaving 8 bases between them. The germline gives CDR1 SGHVS, CDR2 FNYEAQ. CDR3 length: 14 residues. In nucleotides, the CDR3 is TGTGCCAGCAGCTTAGATGAACTATCCTACGAGCAGTACTTC. Its protein product is CASSLDELSYEQYF.

This clone occurred a few times. The V and J genes are TRBV2 and TRBJ1-5; 9 positions agree with TRBD1. The CDR3 is 13 amino acids. Germline CDR1 is SNHLY and CDR2 is FYNNEI. Unmatched junction bases numbered 1, after V lost 6 bases and J lost 4 bases. The CDR3 reads CASRGQGNQPQHF. CDR3 DNA sequence: TGTGCCAGCAGGGGACAGGGTAATCAGCCCCAGCATTTT.

The V call is TRBV18, the J call TRBJ2-7; no firm D call. Germline V gene lookup returns CDR1 KGHSH and CDR2 LQKENI. The CDR3 has 13 amino acids. Trimming removed 2 bases at V and 5 bases at J, with 10 bases between. As DNA, the CDR3 is TGTGCCAGCTCACCAGGGGTAGGGAACGAGCAGTACTTC. Protein sequence: CASSPGVGNEQYF.

V is TRBV6-6 and J is TRBJ2-2; maybe TRBD2 (7 bases). The CDR3 totals 13 residues. The germline V gene has CDR1 MNHNY and CDR2 SVGAGI (reference sequence). Trimming took off 8 bases at V and 6 bases at J, with 13 bases between the two ends. The CDR3 DNA reads TGTGCCAGCGTTGGGGGGGCATCCGGGGAGCTGTTTTTT. As protein: CASVGGASGELFF.

V gene TRBV18 combines with J gene TRBJ2-3; possibly TRBD2 for D (6 bases). This CDR3 spans 14 amino acids. CDR1 and CDR2 from the germline V gene are KGHSH and LQKENI. With 2 bases removed from V and 5 bases from J, the gap between germline ends came to 11 bases. CDR3 sequence reads: CASSPEVGGDTQYF. CDR3 coding DNA: TGTGCCAGCTCACCAGAGGTGGGGGGAGATACGCAGTATTTT.

This clone appeared a single time. DNA of the CDR3: TGTGCCAGCAGCCAAGCTGACGTCAGGGACTATGGCTACACCTTC. Translating gives CASSQADVRDYGYTF. The chain has TRBV7-2 and TRBJ1-2; maybe TRBD1 (5 bases). The CDR3 runs to 15 residues. Between the trimmed V and J ends, which lost 5 bases and 3 bases, there was a span of 16 bases. Germline V gene data show CDR1 as SGHTA and CDR2 as FQGNSA.

This clone was recorded once. The J gene is TRBJ2-1, the V gene TRBV13, with TRBD2 matching 13 bases. Per germline, CDR1 PRHDT and CDR2 FYEKMQ (reference sequence). V gave up 3 bases and J gave up 0 bases; unmatched junction bases: 8. The CDR3 runs to 19 residues. The CDR3 DNA sequence: TGTGCCAGCAGCTTGGGACTAGCGGGGTTACTGAGCTCCTACAATGAGCAGTTCTTC. This encodes CASSLGLAGLLSSYNEQFF. The complete variable domain, with remaining parts taken from reference TRBV13 and TRBJ2-1, reads AAGVIQSPRHLIKEKRETATLKCYPIPRHDTVYWYQQGPGQDPQFLISFYEKMQSDKGSIPDRFSAQQFSDYHSELNMSSLELGDSALYFCASSLGLAGLLSSYNEQFFGPGTRLTVL.

V and J are TRBV6-5 and TRBJ1-2; D call uncertain. The CDR3 runs 13 residues. Trimming removed 4 bases at V and 4 bases at J, with 10 bases between. Germline CDR1 MNHEY, CDR2 SVGAGI. Here the CDR3 DNA reads TGTGCCAGCAGTTTAGCCCTCATCTATGGCTACACCTTC. As protein: CASSLALIYGYTF.

The CDR3 DNA is TGTGCCAGCAGCTTGGACCTAGGAGTCGGGAACACTGAAGCTTTCTTT. Translated: CASSLDLGVGNTEAFF. The chain couples TRBV5-6 to TRBJ1-1; D not certain. The CDR3 spans 16 residues. In germline, CDR1 is SGHDT, CDR2 YYEEEE. V was cut by 0 bases and J by 1 base, with 13 bases left in between.

The V gene is TRBV10-3, the J gene TRBJ2-2; 10 bases match TRBD2. From germline, CDR1 is ENHRY and CDR2 SYGVKD. This CDR3 contains 15 residues. Trimming at V came to 5 bases and at J to 3 bases, leaving 3 bases not matched to a gene. The CDR3 sequence: CAISTSGTDTGELFF. The CDR3 nucleotides read TGTGCCATCAGTACTAGCGGGACCGACACCGGGGAGCTGTTTTTT.

The gene calls are TRBV11-2 and TRBJ2-5; a possible D gene is TRBD2 (5 bases). Deletions cut 1 base from V and 0 bases from J, with 12 bases between. CDR3 length equals 16 residues. Germline loops: CDR1 SGHAT, CDR2 FQNNGV. The CDR3 protein is CASSLGSSRHQETQYF. CDR3 DNA sequence: TGTGCCAGCAGCTTAGGGTCTAGCAGGCACCAAGAGACCCAGTACTTC.